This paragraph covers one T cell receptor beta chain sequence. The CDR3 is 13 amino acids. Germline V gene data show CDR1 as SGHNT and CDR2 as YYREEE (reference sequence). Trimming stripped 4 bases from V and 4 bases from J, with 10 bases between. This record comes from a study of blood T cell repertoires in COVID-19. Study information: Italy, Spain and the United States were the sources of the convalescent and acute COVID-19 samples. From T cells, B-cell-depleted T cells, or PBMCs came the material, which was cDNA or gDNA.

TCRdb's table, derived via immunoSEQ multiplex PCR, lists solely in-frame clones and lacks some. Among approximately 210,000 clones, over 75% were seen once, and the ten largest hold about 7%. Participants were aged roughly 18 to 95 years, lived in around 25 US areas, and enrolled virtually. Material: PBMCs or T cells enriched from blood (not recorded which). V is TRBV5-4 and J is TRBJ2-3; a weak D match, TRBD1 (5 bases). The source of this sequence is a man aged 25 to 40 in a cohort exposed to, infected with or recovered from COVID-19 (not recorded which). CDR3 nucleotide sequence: TGTGCCAGCAGCGACCAGGGTTCAGATACGCAGTATTTT. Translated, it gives CASSDQGSDTQYF.